This TCR beta chain was sequenced during a study of siplizumab effects on memory and regulatory T cells. Whole-study results and caveats: The apparent diversity of naive T cells exceeded that of memory cells, and naive T cells seemed to make a major contribution to the alloresponse. Whether proliferating Tregs in siplizumab cultures suppress was not functionally confirmed. A significant reduction in alloreactive sequences traceable to unstimulated CD4+ memory cells was produced by siplizumab. A minor fraction of alloreactive clones, and no more, mapped to unstimulated subsets.

On this clone: Its matching antigen is unknown.

V gave up 2 bases and J gave up 6 bases; unmatched junction bases: 9. The germline V gene has CDR1 LGHNA and CDR2 YNFKEQ. The CDR3 consists of 16 residues. Libraries were prepared by immunoSEQ multiplex PCR; TCRdb keeps only in-frame clonotypes and omits some of them. The sample lists roughly 100,000 clones; about 92% were seen once. Sequencing used CD4+ T cells sorted from blood. The gene calls are TRBV4-2 and TRBJ2-1, with 8 bases matching TRBD2. The source is a human donor in good health. The CDR3 coding sequence is TGTGCCAGCAGCCAACAGCAAGCGGGGGCCGTCAATGAGCAGTTCTTC. Its translation is CASSQQQAGAVNEQFF.